The clone carrying this T cell receptor beta chain has just a few counts. Its antigen is currently unknown. Method: immunoSEQ multiplex PCR; TCRdb's copy keeps in-frame clones and lacks some. This sample has roughly 100,000 clones, with 82% found just once. This record comes from a study of radiotherapy plus CTLA-4 blockade in lung cancer. Study results and caveats: Once radiotherapy plus ipilimumab had been given, TCR clones derived from tumor expanded in blood. The best predictor of response was reported to be early blood T cell clone dynamics, with interferon-beta.

CDR3 length: 17 amino acids. The V and J ends lost 6 bases and 1 base, in that order; junction bases with no gene match: 13. Germline assignment: CDR1 MNHEY and CDR2 SMNVEV (reference sequence). The sample here was peripheral blood, taken from a patient treated with radiotherapy plus ipilimumab. The V call is TRBV27, the J call TRBJ1-1; 8 nucleotides align to TRBD1. This sequence originates from a human donor with non-small cell lung cancer who had a partial response to radiotherapy plus ipilimumab. CDR3 sequence reads: CASSFSTGQGTNTEAFF. DNA of the CDR3: TGTGCCAGCAGCTTCTCAACCGGACAGGGAACGAACACTGAAGCTTTCTTT.